This passage covers 30 T cell receptor beta chains from one sample sequenced in a study of beta chain features in type 1 diabetes. TCRB transcripts that were expressed got sequenced, as all of the isolated RNA had been reverse transcribed. The table came from immunoSEQ multiplex PCR; TCRdb's copy has only in-frame clones and leaves some out. The repertoire includes around 340,000 clones, around 19% of them detected once, and 0.035% to 0.055% sits in the top ten. Sequences were obtained from naive CD4+ T cells from blood. The receptors come from a woman aged 18-29 years in good health.

This clone has a handful of counts. The rearrangement links TRBV5-6 to TRBJ1-5; the match to TRBD1 covers 9 bases. CDR1 SGHDT and CDR2 YYEEEE come from the germline V gene. J lost 2 bases, V lost 4 bases, and 4 bases had no gene match. The CDR3 totals 15 residues. CDR3 sequence: CASSGTGQGNQPQHF. In nucleotides, the CDR3 is TGTGCCAGCAGCGGGACAGGGCAAGGCAATCAGCCCCAGCATTTT.

In DNA form, the CDR3 reads TGTGCCAGCAGTAGATCTAGCGGGTCTAGCACAGATACGCAGTATTTT. This codes for CASSRSSGSSTDTQYF. The chain combines TRBV6-4 with TRBJ2-3; 8 positions match TRBD2. The V gene's germline CDR1 is MRHNA and CDR2 SNTAGT. The CDR3 runs 16 residues. J was trimmed by 0 bases and V by 5 bases; bases with no gene match: 7.

This chain links TRBV4-1 with TRBJ2-7, with D possibly being TRBD1 (5 bases). The V end lost 2 bases, the J end lost 0 bases, and 5 bases lay between the germline ends. CDR1 is MGHRA and CDR2 is YSYEKL in the germline V gene. The CDR3 extends over 13 amino acids. CDR3 in amino acids: CASSQQGSYEQYF. DNA of the CDR3: TGCGCCAGCAGCCAACAGGGCTCCTACGAGCAGTACTTC.

CDR3 sequence (DNA): TGTGCCAGCAGCGCGACAGGGGGCGGCACAGATACGCAGTATTTT. Its translation is CASSATGGGTDTQYF. This rearrangement joins TRBV4-2 to TRBJ2-3, with 10 bases lining up with TRBD1. With V trimmed by 5 bases and J by 1 base, 3 bases remained unmatched. The CDR3 runs 15 residues. Germline loops: CDR1 LGHNA, CDR2 YNFKEQ.

This clone was picked up a small number of times. V gene TRBV19 combines with J gene TRBJ1-5, with a tentative D call TRBD1 (5 bases). CDR1 and CDR2 from the germline V gene are LNHDA and SQIVND (reference sequence). This CDR3 comprises 14 residues. The ends were cut back, 0 bases at V and 4 bases at J, with 7 bases in the middle. CDR3 in amino acids: CASSIETANQPQHF. The CDR3 coding sequence is TGTGCCAGTAGTATAGAGACAGCTAATCAGCCCCAGCATTTT.

This clone has only a few counts. This chain connects TRBV5-1 to TRBJ2-2; 8 bases match TRBD1. CDR1 and CDR2 from the germline V gene are SGHRS and YFSETQ. Germline trimming cut 4 bases from V and 4 bases from J; bases unmatched to any gene: 3. The CDR3 sequence is 14 residues long. CDR3 protein: CASSDRGGTGELFF. The CDR3, as DNA: TGCGCCAGCAGCGACAGGGGAGGCACCGGGGAGCTGTTTTTT.

The chain employs TRBV6-6 and TRBJ2-7, with 9 bases identical to TRBD1. The CDR3 totals 16 residues. With 5 bases clipped from V and 7 bases from J, the junction kept 15 bases outside the gene matches. In germline, CDR1 is MNHNY, CDR2 SVGAGI (reference sequence). This CDR3 is CASSRSLMDRGAEQYF. The CDR3, as DNA: TGTGCCAGCAGTCGATCCCTGATGGACAGGGGAGCAGAGCAGTACTTC.

The table lists this clone with a few counts. The chain uses TRBV19 and TRBJ2-3, with 7 bases identical to TRBD2. After removal of 0 bases from V and 10 bases from J, the junction contained 7 bases not matched to a gene. CDR3 size: 14 residues. CDR1 and CDR2 from the germline V gene are LNHDA and SQIVND (reference sequence). The CDR3 here is CASSIDGGSVPQYF. Written as DNA, the CDR3 is TGTGCCAGTAGTATAGACGGCGGGAGTGTTCCGCAGTATTTT.

V is TRBV4-2 and J is TRBJ2-1; 11 bases match TRBD2. Germline V lookup: CDR1 LGHNA, CDR2 YNFKEQ. J was trimmed by 4 bases and V by 2 bases; bases with no gene match: 16. The CDR3 contains 20 residues. The CDR3 here is CASSQLEGLAGPGEYNEQFF. CDR3 nucleotides: TGTGCCAGCAGCCAATTGGAAGGACTAGCGGGCCCCGGGGAATACAATGAGCAGTTCTTC.

V and J are TRBV19 and TRBJ1-5, with D unclear. The CDR3 runs 14 residues. Germline CDR1 reads LNHDA; CDR2 reads SQIVND (reference sequence). V was trimmed by 1 base and J by 3 bases, leaving 7 bases between them. CDR3 protein: CASSIGRFNQPQHF. The CDR3 DNA reads TGTGCCAGTAGTATAGGGCGGTTCAATCAGCCCCAGCATTTT.

This clone turned up a few times. CDR3 loop: CASSESVTGNYGYTF. In nucleotides, the CDR3 is TGTGCCAGCAGTGAGTCCGTGACAGGGAACTATGGCTACACCTTC. The gene calls are TRBV6-4 and TRBJ1-2; TRBD1 matches 7 bases. This CDR3 has 15 residues. Germline CDR1 and CDR2: MRHNA and SNTAGT. V was pared by 3 bases and J by 2 bases, with 6 bases of the junction left unmatched.

This clone was counted a few times. The chain links TRBV30 to TRBJ2-7; possibly TRBD2 for D (6 bases). V gave up 2 bases and J gave up 0 bases, with 14 bases separating them. There are 15 residues in the CDR3. Germline CDR1 reads GTSNPN; CDR2 reads SVGIG (reference sequence). The CDR3 DNA follows: TGTGCCTGGAGTAAGGGACTCCCGAGCTCCTACGAGCAGTACTTC. As protein: CAWSKGLPSSYEQYF.

CDR3 DNA sequence: TGCAGCGCTGGGGCCCCGAGGACAGGGACCTACGAGCAGTACTTC. This sequence encodes CSAGAPRTGTYEQYF. The chain carries TRBV29-1 and TRBJ2-7, with 8 bases lining up with TRBD1. The V gene's germline CDR1 is SQVTM and CDR2 ANQGSEA. This CDR3 contains 15 residues. V lost 7 bases, J lost 2 bases, and 13 bases stayed unmatched.

The rearrangement links TRBV6-5 to TRBJ2-7, with D perhaps TRBD2 (5 bases). Germline values: CDR1 MNHEY, CDR2 SVGAGI. V lost 8 bases, J lost 2 bases, and 10 bases lay in between. The CDR3 consists of 12 residues. CDR3 in DNA: TGTGCCAGCCAATCCGGGGCCTACGAGCAGTACTTC. It encodes CASQSGAYEQYF.

The J gene is TRBJ1-4, the V gene TRBV5-6; D is possibly TRBD1 (5 bases). There are 12 residues in the CDR3. Germline CDR1 reads SGHDT; CDR2 reads YYEEEE. Deletions cut 2 bases from V and 10 bases from J, with 9 bases between. DNA of the CDR3: TGTGCCAGCAGCTTAACAGGCGGAAAACTGTTTTTT. This translates into CASSLTGGKLFF.

The rearrangement joins TRBV11-2 to TRBJ2-1, with 11 bases that match TRBD2. The CDR3 extends over 16 amino acids. CDR1 SGHAT and CDR2 FQNNGV come from the germline V gene. The V segment lost 5 bases and the J segment 7 bases; nucleotides outside the gene matches: 10. This chain's CDR3 is CASSTFLAGGRNEQFF. As DNA, the CDR3 is TGTGCCAGCAGCACCTTCCTAGCGGGAGGTCGAAATGAGCAGTTCTTC.

V usage is TRBV1 and J usage is TRBJ1-2; the table's TRBD1 call for D was not verified on the DNA. TRBV1 is designated a pseudogene. The CDR3 extends over 17 amino acids. This CDR3 reads CTSSQVPRGGGNYGYTF. The CDR3 DNA follows: TGCACCAGCAGCCAAGTCCCCAGGGGTGGGGGTAACTATGGCTACACCTTC.

This clone was seen more than once but under ten times. The chain employs TRBV5-6 and TRBJ1-1, with D possibly matching TRBD1 (6 bases). In germline, CDR1 is SGHDT, CDR2 YYEEEE. This CDR3 is built from 17 residues. V was cut by 2 bases and J by 1 base, with 18 bases left in between. CDR3 DNA: TGTGCCAGCAGCTTTCATAGGGGCTCGACAGGGAACACTGAAGCTTTCTTT. Residues: CASSFHRGSTGNTEAFF.

V gene TRBV5-6 combines with J gene TRBJ2-4; possible D gene TRBD1, 6 bases. V lost 4 bases to trimming and J lost 0 bases, with 8 bases between them. The V gene's germline CDR1 is SGHDT and CDR2 YYEEEE. This CDR3 comprises 14 residues. This CDR3 reads CASSPGVAKNIQYF. The DNA for the CDR3 is TGTGCCAGCAGCCCAGGGGTAGCCAAAAACATTCAGTACTTC.

The chain uses TRBV9 and TRBJ2-7; 10 bases map to TRBD2. V lost 0 bases to trimming and J lost 6 bases; unmatched junction nucleotides: 6. Per the germline V gene, CDR1 is SGDLS and CDR2 is YYNGEE. This CDR3 is built from 15 residues. CDR3 nucleotides: TGTGCCAGCAGCGTAGACTCTAGCGGGAGCGGCGAGCAGTACTTC. This translates into CASSVDSSGSGEQYF.

This clone was seen a few times. The chain has TRBV4-1 and TRBJ2-7, with TRBD1 matching over 8 bases. The CDR3 is 15 residues long. CDR1 and CDR2 from the germline V gene are MGHRA and YSYEKL. J was trimmed by 1 base and V by 1 base; bases with no gene match: 3. This CDR3 is CASSQGTGGSYEQYF. CDR3 nucleotides: TGCGCCAGCAGCCAAGGAACAGGGGGGTCCTACGAGCAGTACTTC.

The V gene is TRBV30, the J gene TRBJ1-3; TRBD1 is a possible D gene (5 bases). Germline CDR1 and CDR2: GTSNPN and SVGIG (reference sequence). The CDR3 totals 12 residues. V was trimmed by 5 bases and J by 6 bases, leaving 11 bases between them. DNA of the CDR3: TGTGCCTGGGAGCGGGGGGAAAACACCATATATTTT. Translating it yields CAWERGENTIYF.

This clone occurred once. The chain couples TRBV5-4 to TRBJ1-2; D remains ambiguous. V was pared by 4 bases and J by 3 bases, with 10 bases between. The CDR3 runs 13 residues. Germline V gene lookup returns CDR1 SGHNT and CDR2 YYREEE (reference sequence). CDR3 amino acids: CASSPDGYYGYTF. DNA for the CDR3: TGTGCCAGCAGCCCCGACGGGTACTATGGCTACACCTTC.

This clone was counted only a few times. The gene calls are TRBV29-1 and TRBJ1-1; possibly TRBD1 for D (6 bases). V was cut by 8 bases and J by 8 bases, with 18 bases left in between. From germline, CDR1 is SQVTM and CDR2 ANQGSEA. The CDR3 runs to 12 residues. This chain's CDR3 is CSSFAGAREAFF. The CDR3 bases are TGCAGCTCGTTCGCGGGGGCGAGGGAAGCTTTCTTT.

The chain employs TRBV6-5 and TRBJ1-1; D possibly corresponds to TRBD1 (5 bases). Deletions cut 2 bases from V and 10 bases from J, with 8 bases between. The CDR3 totals 11 residues. The V gene's germline CDR1 is MNHEY and CDR2 SVGAGI. The CDR3 region has the DNA TGTGCCAGCAGTTACCCCGGGGGAGCTTTCTTT. It codes for CASSYPGGAFF.

The chain recombines TRBV15 with TRBJ1-1; D gene unclear. Germline V gene lookup returns CDR1 LNHNV and CDR2 YYDKDF (reference sequence). This CDR3 region has 14 residues. The ends were cut back, 0 bases at V and 4 bases at J, with 9 bases in the middle. The CDR3 bases are TGTGCCACCAGCAGAGATCGGGGAGTCACTGAAGCTTTCTTT. Its protein product is CATSRDRGVTEAFF.

This clone was seen a few times. The V gene is TRBV7-2, the J gene TRBJ2-7, with D maybe TRBD1 (6 bases). This CDR3 has 14 amino acids. Germline V gene data show CDR1 as SGHTA and CDR2 as FQGNSA. V lost 3 bases and J 3 bases, leaving 12 bases between the germline ends. In DNA, the CDR3 is TGTGCCAGCAGCTTCCAAGGACAGCTCTACGAGCAGTACTTC. Translating it yields CASSFQGQLYEQYF. The full variable domain, completed using reference TRBV7-2 and TRBJ2-7, is GAGVSQSPSNKVTEKGKDVELRCDPISGHTALYWYRQSLGQGLEFLIYFQGNSAPDKSGLPSDRFSAERTGGSVSTLTIQRTQQEDSAVYLCASSFQGQLYEQYFGPGTRLTVT.

This clone showed up just a few times. The V gene is TRBV6-5, the J gene TRBJ2-1, with a tentative D call TRBD1 (6 bases). The CDR3 consists of 12 residues. Germline V gene lookup returns CDR1 MNHEY and CDR2 SVGAGI. The germline V and J ends were trimmed by 6 bases and 11 bases, with 14 bases remaining between them. The DNA of the CDR3 is TGTGCCAGCAGACCACCGGGACAACAGCAGTTCTTC. Encoded protein: CASRPPGQQQFF.

This clone was observed a few times. The V and J genes are TRBV6-1 and TRBJ2-5, with 14 positions matching TRBD2. The CDR3 runs to 16 residues. Germline lookup yields CDR1 MNHNS and CDR2 SASEGT. The V and J ends lost 4 bases and 4 bases, in that order; junction bases with no gene match: 5. CDR3 in DNA: TGTGCCAGCAGTGGAGGACTAGCGGGAGGAGGAGAGACCCAGTACTTC. Translating gives CASSGGLAGGGETQYF.

The rearrangement uses TRBV28 and TRBJ1-2; D is ambiguous. V was pared by 5 bases and J by 0 bases, with 10 bases between. CDR3 length: 14 amino acids. CDR1 MDHEN and CDR2 SYDVKM come from the germline V gene. The CDR3 sequence is CASSPSGANYGYTF. DNA for the CDR3: TGTGCCAGCAGTCCCAGCGGAGCTAACTATGGCTACACCTTC.